The present entry profiles one T cell receptor beta chain with its context. In germline, CDR1 is WNHNN, CDR2 SYGVQD (reference sequence). The V gene lost 3 bases and the J gene lost 2 bases, with 8 bases spanning the gap. The CDR3 length is 15 residues. The sample originates from a study of cytotoxic CD8 clonotypes in ibrutinib-treated CLL. A 1 in 200,000 to 1 in 1 million T cell depth was the sequencing target. The table came from immunoSEQ multiplex PCR; TCRdb's copy has only in-frame clones and leaves some out. This table has approximately 200,000 clones, over 55% appearing once. Sequenced here: PBMCs, sampled after 24 months of ibrutinib treatment. V is TRBV10-1 and J is TRBJ2-6, with D perhaps being TRBD1 or TRBD2 (5 bases each). This TCR was sampled from a human donor with chronic lymphocytic leukemia. The DNA of the CDR3 is TGCGCCAGCAGTGATCGGGGCACTGGGGCCAACGTCCTGACTTTC. The encoded protein is CASSDRGTGANVLTF.